The clone carrying this T cell receptor beta chain was seen a handful of times. Between the trimmed V and J ends, which lost 6 bases and 4 bases, there was a span of 16 bases. Germline V gene lookup returns CDR1 SGHTA and CDR2 FQGNSA. The CDR3 sequence is 15 residues long. This sample stems from a study of cytomegalovirus exposure and HLA in healthy donors. The PCR was carried out with 60 Vbeta primers and 13 Jbeta primers. The data were produced by immunoSEQ multiplex PCR, yet TCRdb's version contains in-frame clones alone and is incomplete. The table lists about 240,000 clones, roughly 82% of them singletons.

This clonotype was obtained from a woman in her forties in good health and CMV-seropositive. This chain uses TRBV7-2 with TRBJ2-1, with D possibly being TRBD1 (6 bases). What was sequenced was PBMCs. As DNA, the CDR3 is TGTGCCAGCAGATTGGGGGCAAATCTTTACAATGAGCAGTTCTTC. Amino acids: CASRLGANLYNEQFF. The full variable domain, rest sourced from reference TRBV7-2 and TRBJ2-1, is GAGVSQSPSNKVTEKGKDVELRCDPISGHTALYWYRQSLGQGLEFLIYFQGNSAPDKSGLPSDRFSAERTGGSVSTLTIQRTQQEDSAVYLCASRLGANLYNEQFFGPGTRLTVL.